The 5 T cell receptor beta chains listed next were all sequenced from one sample in a study of response to subunit inactivated influenza vaccine. Using its own MiXCR run on the RT-PCR reads, TCRdb lists one record per CDR3 protein. The sample comprises hundreds of thousands of distinct CDR3 sequences, approximately 12% of which are singletons, and 9.5% to 13% rests with the top ten. The material sequenced was PBMCs from blood, taken on the day of vaccination. The receptors shown here come from a man aged 45-65 years who received an inactivated influenza vaccine.

This clonotype has more than one count but fewer than ten. CDR3 sequence reads: CASSQVLYNEQFF. CDR3 nucleotide sequence: TGCGCCAGCAGCCAAGTCTTATACAATGAGCAGTTCTTC. The V and J genes are TRBV4-1 and TRBJ2-1; D unclear. Per germline, CDR1 MGHRA and CDR2 YSYEKL. The CDR3 totals 13 residues. V was pared by 1 base and J by 4 bases, with 5 bases between.

The chain links TRBV14 to TRBJ2-7, with 8 bases lining up with TRBD1. There are 17 residues in the CDR3. Unmatched junction bases numbered 12, after V lost 0 bases and J lost 5 bases. Germline CDR1 reads SGHDN; CDR2 reads FVKESK. CDR3 protein: CASSQDGADRVNHEQYF. CDR3 nucleotide sequence: TGTGCCAGCAGCCAAGATGGAGCGGACAGGGTAAATCACGAGCAGTACTTC.

The chain links TRBV14 to TRBJ2-1, with D tentatively TRBD2 (6 bases). Germline-derived CDR1 and CDR2 are SGHDN and FVKESK. This CDR3 is 12 amino acids long. Deletions cut 3 bases from V and 11 bases from J, with 11 bases between. The chain's CDR3 is CASSHPGTQQFF. Written as DNA, the CDR3 is TGTGCCAGCAGCCACCCCGGGACTCAGCAGTTCTTC. Full variable domain (rest looked up from reference TRBV14 and TRBJ2-1): EAGVTQFPSHSVIEKGQTVTLRCDPISGHDNLYWYRRVMGKEIKFLLHFVKESKQDESGMPNNRFLAERTGGTYSTLKVQPAELEDSGVYFCASSHPGTQQFFGPGTRLTVL.

This clonotype has a handful of counts. The chain uses TRBV20-1 and TRBJ2-7; D is uncertain. Germline lookup yields CDR1 DFQATT and CDR2 SNEGSKA (reference sequence). The CDR3 contains 16 residues. Deletions cut 0 bases from V and 0 bases from J, with 15 bases between. In DNA, the CDR3 is TGCAGTGCTAGAGATCGTCTGATCCCCAGCTCCTACGAGCAGTACTTC. This encodes CSARDRLIPSSYEQYF.

Here the CDR3 DNA reads TGTGCCAGCAGTGGAGGGGGGACAGGGGCACCTATCTCCTACAATGAGCAGTTCTTC. This sequence encodes CASSGGGTGAPISYNEQFF. The V and J genes are TRBV6-1 and TRBJ2-1; 10 bases match TRBD1. The CDR3 runs to 19 residues. The V segment lost 4 bases and the J segment 0 bases; nucleotides outside the gene matches: 12. CDR1 and CDR2 from the germline V gene are MNHNS and SASEGT.